This T cell receptor (beta chain) was recovered during a study of human T cells and chemical hapten exposure. Trimming cost V 5 bases and J 0 bases; bases outside gene matches: 6. Germline CDR1 MNHEY, CDR2 SVGEGT. The CDR3 has 16 residues. Time point indicated: pre-sensitization, week 0. Treatment indicated: therapeutic diphenylcyclopropenone sensitization with weekly scalp DPC. Non-pregnant alopecia patients aged 18 to 70, suitable for DPC therapy. Concerning this clonotype itself: Its matching antigen is unknown.

TCRdb re-called the RACE reads through MiXCR, storing one row per CDR3 protein. The sample consists of about 260,000 distinct CDR3 sequences, 7% to 10% of them appearing once. Study results and limitations: The number of TCRs over 1 in 1000 frequency stayed unchanged after DPC. Donors' alopecia may make their immune response differ from healthy people's. PT1 expanded TCR counts and patch test score were linked, and their correlation was positive.

This specimen was whole blood, taken in connection with sensitization to the hapten diphenylcyclopropenone (DPC). This clonotype was sampled from a woman in her 40s with alopecia areata. Some clones in this sample may be carry-over from other donors' samples. The V gene is TRBV6-2 or TRBV6-3, the J gene TRBJ2-7; 11 bases fit TRBD2. The DNA of the CDR3 is TGTGCCAGCAGTCTGACCGGGACTAGCGGCTCCTACGAGCAGTACTTC. Amino acid sequence: CASSLTGTSGSYEQYF.